Listed here are 3 T cell receptor beta chains from one sample, sequenced in a study of cytomegalovirus exposure and HLA in healthy donors. Amplification used 60 Vbeta primers and 13 Jbeta primers. Libraries were prepared by immunoSEQ multiplex PCR; TCRdb keeps only in-frame clonotypes and omits some of them. Among more than 110,000 clones listed, around 9.7% were seen once. Material for sequencing was PBMCs. The receptor set was obtained from a man in his fifties in good health and CMV-seronegative.

The V and J genes are TRBV28 and TRBJ2-2; the match to TRBD1 covers 7 bases. The CDR3 loop spans 15 amino acids. Germline CDR1 is MDHEN and CDR2 is SYDVKM. V was clipped by 7 bases and J by 1 base; unmatched bases: 6. CDR3 protein: CASIVDRVNTGELFF. The CDR3 DNA reads as TGTGCCAGCATCGTCGACAGGGTGAACACCGGGGAGCTGTTTTTT. Drawing the rest from reference TRBV28 and TRBJ2-2, the complete variable domain is DVKVTQSSRYLVKRTGEKVFLECVQDMDHENMFWYRQDPGLGLRLIYFSYDVKMKEKGDIPEGYSVSREKKERFSLILESASTNQTSMYLCASIVDRVNTGELFFGEGSRLTVL.

This chain uses TRBV27 with TRBJ1-4; 10 nucleotides agree with TRBD1. J lost 7 bases, V lost 4 bases, and 12 bases had no gene match. The germline V gene has CDR1 MNHEY and CDR2 SMNVEV (reference sequence). The CDR3 length is 17 residues. The CDR3 loop is CASSSLRSDRGREKLFF. The CDR3 DNA follows: TGTGCCAGCAGTTCCCTCCGCTCTGACAGGGGGCGTGAAAAACTGTTTTTT.

The rearrangement links TRBV5-1 to TRBJ2-5; 11 bases line up with TRBD1. In germline, CDR1 is SGHRS, CDR2 YFSETQ. The CDR3 has 14 amino acids. V dropped 4 bases and J dropped 3; count of bases not matched to a gene: 2. The CDR3 spells CASSKGQGEETQYF. CDR3 bases: TGCGCCAGCAGCAAGGGACAGGGGGAAGAGACCCAGTACTTC.